What follows are 3 T cell receptor beta chains derived from one specimen sequenced in a study of shared clonotypes between healthy human individuals. Profiling relied on immunoSEQ multiplex PCR, and the TCRdb table lists in-frame clones only, not all of them. Among around 2.3 million clones listed, almost 96% were seen once. Sequencing used naive CD4+ T cells sorted from blood. The sample's subset: CD45RA+ positively selected. These receptors came from a man between 18 and 29 years old in good health.

This chain links TRBV5-1 with TRBJ2-7, with TRBD1 matching 7 bases. CDR3 length: 15 amino acids. With 0 bases clipped from V and 5 bases from J, the junction kept 8 bases outside the gene matches. Germline V gives CDR1 SGHRS, CDR2 YFSETQ. The CDR3 DNA follows: TGCGCCAGCAGCTTGGAGGGGGCGGTCCGTAACGAGCAGTACTTC. Protein sequence: CASSLEGAVRNEQYF.

The genes are TRBV19 and TRBJ1-2; TRBD1 is a possible D gene (5 bases). The CDR3 extends over 13 amino acids. CDR1 is LNHDA and CDR2 is SQIVND in the germline V gene (reference sequence). V was shortened by 7 bases and J by 4 bases, with 13 bases between the two germline ends. The CDR3 sequence is CASTRAGGYGYTF. As DNA, the CDR3 is TGTGCCAGTACCAGGGCAGGAGGCTATGGCTACACCTTC.

The chain links TRBV10-3 to TRBJ1-6; 7 nucleotides line up with TRBD1. With V trimmed by 2 bases and J by 7 bases, 2 bases remained unmatched. CDR1 is ENHRY and CDR2 is SYGVKD in the germline V gene. The CDR3 has 14 residues. The CDR3 DNA follows: TGTGCCATCAGTGAGGACAGGGACAATTCACCCCTCCACTTT. Translated, it gives CAISEDRDNSPLHF.